These 8 T cell receptor delta chains were all obtained from the same sample, sequenced in a study of γδ T cells in repeated Plasmodium falciparum infection. TCRdb fed the multiplex PCR reads to CATT. There are under 65,000 delta-chain clones in the sample; approximately 1.5% occur only once, and over 14% lies in the top ten. Gammadelta T cells were flow-sorted from PBMC into Vgamma9/Vdelta2+ and Vdelta2-negative populations for bulk analysis. Material for sequencing was gamma-delta T cells from blood. Every receptor here comes from a pool of human donors (malaria-infected and uninfected, not separated).

The sample holds a few counts of this clone. With only one base between it and a far larger clone, this is likely a read error. The same CDR3 also results from other DNA sequences found in this sample. The chain links TRDV1 to TRDJ1; D unresolved. CDR1 is TSWWSYY, CDR2 QGS, per germline. The V and J ends lost 4 bases and 8 bases respectively, with 5 bases between them. CDR3 size: 10 residues. The chain's CDR3 is CALGVRKLIF. CDR3 DNA: TGTGCTCTTGGGGTGAGGAAACTCATCTTT.

With respect to this clone: TCRdb's protein for this DNA is that of a much larger clone and differs from the translation at residue 7, likely a read error; the protein shown is the DNA translation. This chain connects TRDV1 to TRDJ1; D is perhaps TRDD3 (6 bases). Germline V CDR1 and CDR2: TSWWSYY, QGS. The V end was cut by 3 bases, the J end by 2 bases, with 34 bases between. This CDR3 has 22 amino acids. The CDR3 region has the DNA TGTGCTCTTGGGGACCATCGCTACTTCTTTCACTGGGCCGCCCTCCGTACCGATAAACTCATCTTT. Its translation is CALGDHRYFFHWAALRTDKLIF.

This clone was detected ten times or more. A much larger clone lies one base from this, so it may be a read error. The rearrangement joins TRDV2 to TRDJ3; 10 nucleotides agree with TRDD3. V was clipped by 0 bases and J by 2 bases; unmatched bases: 21. CDR3 length equals 24 residues. The germline gives CDR1 GEAIGNYY, CDR2 EKD. CDR3 in DNA: TGTGCCTGTGACACCATCGATTCCCGTACTGGGGGATCAGGGCCTCCCTGGGACACCCGACAGATGTTTTTC. Translated: CACDTIDSRTGGSGPPWDTRQMFF.

This clone was seen ten or more times. Given a far larger clone just one base away, this is likely a sequencing read error. Distinct nucleotide sequences in the sample also encode this CDR3. V and J are TRDV1 and TRDJ1, with 10 positions matching TRDD3. Germline trimming cut 4 bases from V and 3 bases from J; bases unmatched to any gene: 20. The germline gives CDR1 TSWWSYY, CDR2 QGS. This CDR3 has 20 residues. The CDR3 protein is CALGGAHGLGDTRGADKLIF. The CDR3, as DNA: TGTGCTCTTGGGGGAGCCCATGGGTTGGGGGATACAAGGGGTGCCGATAAACTCATCTTT.

This clone was picked up many times. A far larger clone is only one base removed, so a read error is likely. In the same sample, other DNA sequences code for this CDR3. The genes are TRDV1 and TRDJ1; 9 bases line up with TRDD2. The V gene's germline CDR1 is TSWWSYY and CDR2 QGS. The CDR3 is 21 amino acids. CDR3 sequence: CALGAHDLPTFWGAQTDKLIF. The CDR3 nucleotides read TGTGCCCTTGGGGCACACGACCTTCCTACGTTCTGGGGGGCTCAGACTGATAAACTCATCTTT.

This clone was detected many times. This likely traces to a read error, being one base from a far larger clone. Other DNA sequences of this sample code for an identical CDR3. The rearrangement links TRDV1 to TRDJ1, with unresolved D. TCRdb leaves out the J gene; it was filled in here by matching the DNA to germline. The germline CDR1 and CDR2 sequences are TSWWSYY and QGS. This CDR3 is built from 22 residues. Deletions cut 1 base from V and 1 base from J, with 31 bases between. The CDR3 region is CALGEPGPFCRTVAGCTDKLIF. CDR3 sequence (DNA): TGTGCTCTTGGGGAACCCGGTCCCTTTTGTCGTACGGTGGCCGGGTGCACCGATAAACTCATCTTT.

This clone has only a few counts. TCRdb's protein for this DNA is that of a much larger clone and differs from the translation at residue 15, likely a read error; the protein shown is the DNA translation. The rearrangement joins TRDV1 to TRDJ1; D ambiguous. The J gene, absent from TCRdb, was called here by matching the DNA to germline. Trimming took 3 bases from V and 3 from J, leaving 29 bases between them. Germline-derived CDR1 and CDR2 are TSWWSYY and QGS. The CDR3 sequence is 20 residues long. CDR3 in DNA: TGTGCTCTTGGGGAGCTGGTTTTTTTGTTACAAGGGGTCTACGCCGATAAACTCATCTTT. As protein: CALGELVFLLQGVYADKLIF.

Concerning this clone: A far larger clone lies a single base away; this is likely a read error. Other DNA sequences in the same sample also yield this CDR3. The chain is built from TRDV1 and TRDJ1; the D is unclear. The V gene lost 0 bases and the J gene lost 1 base, with 18 bases spanning the gap. CDR1 is TSWWSYY and CDR2 is QGS in the germline V gene. This CDR3 has 18 amino acids. CDR3 nucleotides: TGTGCTCTTGGGGAACTTCCTCTACGAAACTCAGGCACCGATAAACTCATCTTT. Its translation is CALGELPLRNSGTDKLIF.